This TCR beta chain was profiled in a study of human T cells and chemical hapten exposure. Overall study context: How much TCR each sample yielded varied, mostly because pooled library volumes differed slightly.

TCRdb used MiXCR to reprocess the RACE reads, holding one entry per CDR3 protein. Among some 300,000 distinct CDR3 sequences listed, approximately 5.8% were seen once. V lost 1 base and J 0 bases, leaving 11 bases between the germline ends. Germline values: CDR1 SGHVS, CDR2 FQNEAQ. The CDR3 spans 16 residues. Specified time point: pre-sensitization, week 0. Treatment here: therapeutic diphenylcyclopropenone sensitization with weekly scalp DPC. This TCR was sampled from a woman aged 18-29 years with alopecia areata. Some clones in this sample may be carry-over from other donors' samples. The chain has TRBV7-8 and TRBJ2-3; D possibly corresponds to TRBD2 (7 bases). Sequencing was performed on whole blood, taken in connection with sensitization to the hapten diphenylcyclopropenone (DPC). Written as DNA, the CDR3 is TGTGCCAGCAGCTTAGTTGCGGGGGCGAGCACAGATACGCAGTATTTT. As protein: CASSLVAGASTDTQYF.